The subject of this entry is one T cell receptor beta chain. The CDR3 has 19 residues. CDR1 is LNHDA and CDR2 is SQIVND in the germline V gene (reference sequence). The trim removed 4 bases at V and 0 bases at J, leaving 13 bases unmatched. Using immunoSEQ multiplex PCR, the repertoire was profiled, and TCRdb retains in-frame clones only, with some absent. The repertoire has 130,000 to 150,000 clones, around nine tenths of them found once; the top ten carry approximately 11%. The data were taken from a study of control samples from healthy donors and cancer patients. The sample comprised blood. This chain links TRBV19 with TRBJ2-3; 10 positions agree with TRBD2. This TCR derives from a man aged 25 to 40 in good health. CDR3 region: CASSNIAGGRPTSTDTQYF. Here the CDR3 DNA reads TGTGCCAGTAGTAACATAGCGGGAGGACGCCCGACTAGCACAGATACGCAGTATTTT. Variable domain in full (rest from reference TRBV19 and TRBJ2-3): DGGITQSPKYLFRKEGQNVTLSCEQNLNHDAMYWYRQDPGQGLRLIYYSQIVNDFQKGDIAEGYSVSREKKESFPLTVTSAQKNPTAFYLCASSNIAGGRPTSTDTQYFGPGTRLTVL.